The 19 T cell receptor beta chains reported below all come from one sample, sequenced in a study of T cells in Graves' hyperthyroidism and ophthalmopathy. Amplification of TCR beta CDR3 regions used RNA as the template. First-round RT-PCR with HTBI primers amplified the TCR CDR3 region. MiXCR was run by TCRdb on the multiplex PCR reads, yielding one entry per CDR3 protein. The profile shows 640,000 or so distinct CDR3 sequences, approximately 15% of them singletons. Sequenced sample: blood. These receptors were taken from a woman younger than 35 with Graves' ophthalmopathy.

This clonotype has ten or more counts. The chain links TRBV2 to TRBJ2-2; TRBD2 agrees at 7 bases. J was trimmed by 2 bases and V by 3 bases; bases with no gene match: 9. The CDR3 has 17 residues. The germline CDR1 and CDR2 sequences are SNHLY and FYNNEI. The CDR3 DNA sequence: TGTGCCAGCAGTGATCGTTTGGGCGGGAGTAACACCGGGGAGCTGTTTTTT. This gives the protein CASSDRLGGSNTGELFF.

This clonotype was seen only a few times. V and J are TRBV27 and TRBJ2-1; perhaps TRBD1 as D (7 bases). V lost 6 bases, J lost 6 bases, and 24 bases lay in between. The CDR3 has 17 residues. Germline CDR1 and CDR2: MNHEY and SMNVEV (reference sequence). CDR3 bases: TGTGCCAGCAGCCTCTTCCCGAGGCAGGGGGACTTCAATGAGCAGTTCTTC. It yields the protein CASSLFPRQGDFNEQFF.

This clonotype was recorded many times. The rearrangement joins TRBV11-2 to TRBJ2-5, with 8 bases matching TRBD2. After removal of 0 bases from V and 4 bases from J, the junction contained 4 bases not matched to a gene. The germline gives CDR1 SGHAT, CDR2 FQNNGV. The CDR3 covers 15 residues. The CDR3: CASSLDRGGLETQYF. In DNA form, the CDR3 reads TGTGCCAGCAGCTTAGATCGGGGGGGGTTAGAGACCCAGTACTTC.

This clonotype was detected ten times or more. The CDR3 sequence is CASSLRPNTGELFF. For the CDR3, the DNA is TGTGCCAGCAGCTTACGACCCAACACCGGGGAGCTGTTTTTT. The chain couples TRBV7-3 to TRBJ2-2; D is unclear. Germline V gene data show CDR1 as SGHTA and CDR2 as FQGTGA. The CDR3 length is 14 residues. The V gene lost 2 bases and the J gene lost 2 bases, with 6 bases spanning the gap. Drawing the rest from reference TRBV7-3 and TRBJ2-2, the complete variable domain is GAGVSQTPSNKVTEKGKYVELRCDPISGHTALYWYRQSLGQGPEFLIYFQGTGAADDSGLPNDRFFAVRPEGSVSTLKIQRTERGDSAVYLCASSLRPNTGELFFGEGSRLTVL.

This clonotype was detected ten times or more. The J gene is TRBJ2-5, the V gene TRBV7-9, with 7 bases identical to TRBD2. Germline-derived CDR1 and CDR2 are SEHNR and FQNEAQ (reference sequence). J gave up 2 bases and V 0 bases, and 6 bases lay outside the gene matches. The CDR3 contains 16 residues. Written as DNA, the CDR3 is TGTGCCAGCAGCTTAGCGCCCCTAGCGGAGCAAGAGACCCAGTACTTC. It translates to CASSLAPLAEQETQYF.

This clonotype was counted ten times or more. The genes are TRBV30 and TRBJ2-7; D remains unclear. This CDR3 has 13 residues. V dropped 4 bases and J dropped 2 bases, with 12 bases sitting between them. CDR1 and CDR2 (germline): GTSNPN, SVGIG (reference sequence). The CDR3 reads CAWNSGTPYEQYF. The CDR3 DNA sequence: TGTGCCTGGAATTCGGGTACCCCCTACGAGCAGTACTTC. Supplemented by reference TRBV30 and TRBJ2-7, the full variable domain reads SQTIHQWPATLVQPVGSPLSLECTVEGTSNPNLYWYRQAAGRGLQLLFYSVGIGQISSEVPQNLSASRPQDRQFILSSKKLLLSDSGFYLCAWNSGTPYEQYFGPGTRLTVT.

This clonotype was recorded at least ten times. V usage is TRBV28 and J usage is TRBJ1-2, with a possible D match to TRBD1 (6 bases). CDR3 length: 12 residues. Germline CDR1 and CDR2: MDHEN and SYDVKM. V gave up 4 bases and J gave up 8 bases, with 11 bases separating them. CDR3 bases: TGTGCCAGCAGTTCCAGGGGAGAGGGCTACACCTTC. It codes for CASSSRGEGYTF.

This chain uses TRBV6-4 with TRBJ2-2, with D perhaps TRBD1 (6 bases). The CDR3 is 14 amino acids. V lost 6 bases and J lost 6, with 14 bases in between. CDR1 is MRHNA, CDR2 SNTAGT, per germline. The CDR3 here is CASSPDRRAGELFF. CDR3 coding DNA: TGTGCCAGCAGCCCGGACAGAAGGGCCGGGGAGCTGTTTTTT.

This clonotype was seen repeatedly, ten times or more. This chain uses TRBV7-6 with TRBJ2-1; D remains unclear. CDR1 and CDR2 (germline): SGHVS, FNYEAQ. The CDR3 loop spans 18 amino acids. Trimming took off 4 bases at V and 14 bases at J, with 33 bases between the two ends. CDR3 nucleotide sequence: TGTGCCAGCAGCTCTATAGCTACGACCGCGTCCACCCACCGAGAGGAGTTCTTC. It yields the protein CASSSIATTASTHREEFF.

This clonotype was picked up a small number of times. The V call is TRBV4-1, the J call TRBJ2-1; 10 positions agree with TRBD2. V lost 0 bases and J lost 2; bases outside the gene matches: 7. Per the germline V gene, CDR1 is MGHRA and CDR2 is YSYEKL. The CDR3 length is 18 residues. The CDR3 nucleotides are TGCGCCAGCAGCCAAGACCCTGGGCTAGCGGGAGCCTACAATGAGCAGTTCTTC. Translated, it gives CASSQDPGLAGAYNEQFF.

This chain connects TRBV4-1 to TRBJ1-1, with a weak D call TRBD1 (6 bases). Per germline, CDR1 MGHRA and CDR2 YSYEKL. The V and J ends lost 1 base and 7 bases respectively, with 10 bases between them. The CDR3 is made up of 13 amino acids. The DNA for the CDR3 is TGCGCCAGCAGCCAAGCCGAACAGGGTGAAGCTTTCTTT. As protein: CASSQAEQGEAFF.

In its sample, this clonotype was seen many times. The chain recombines TRBV28 with TRBJ1-2; D is unresolved. The germline V gene has CDR1 MDHEN and CDR2 SYDVKM. Between the trimmed V and J ends, which lost 5 bases and 5 bases, there was a span of 15 bases. The CDR3 length is 14 residues. Here the CDR3 DNA reads TGTGCCAGCAGTCCGCCCACTATTTTGTATGGCTACACCTTC. Protein product: CASSPPTILYGYTF.

Comments on this clonotype: A junction boundary mismatches the germline segment, possibly from a read error. The chain is built from TRBV28 and TRBJ2-3, with 7 bases lining up with TRBD2. Germline CDR1 is MDHEN and CDR2 is SYDVKM. This CDR3 region has 15 residues. The CDR3 region has the DNA TGTGCCGGCAGTTTCCCTAGCGGTAGCACAGATACGCAGTATTTT. It codes for CAGSFPSGSTDTQYF.

Ten or more counts support this clonotype. The chain is built from TRBV28 and TRBJ1-1; 7 bases line up with TRBD1. This CDR3 has 13 amino acids. V lost 4 bases and J lost 11; bases outside the gene matches: 10. Germline CDR1 MDHEN, CDR2 SYDVKM. As DNA, the CDR3 is TGTGCCAGCAGTTGGCCAGGGGGACTGTGGGCTTTCTTT. This codes for CASSWPGGLWAFF. The variable domain in full, completed from reference TRBV28 and TRBJ1-1, reads DVKVTQSSRYLVKRTGEKVFLECVQDMDHENMFWYRQDPGLGLRLIYFSYDVKMKEKGDIPEGYSVSREKKERFSLILESASTNQTSMYLCASSWPGGLWAFFGQGTRLTVV.

In its sample, this clonotype was seen many times. The chain employs TRBV12-3 or TRBV12-4 and TRBJ2-3; maybe TRBD2 (5 bases). Trimming removed 4 bases from V and 8 bases from J, with 22 bases in between. The CDR3 length is 16 residues. CDR3 sequence: CASSSRAAPPSTTQYF. The CDR3 nucleotides are TGTGCCAGCAGTTCCCGAGCGGCCCCCCCCTCTACTACGCAGTATTTT.

On this clonotype: A much larger clone differs from this one at a single base, so this may be a read error. As the CDR3 is not closed by the conserved phenylalanine or tryptophan, this likely results from a read error. The chain recombines TRBV20-1 with TRBJ2-2; 11 bases line up with TRBD2. Germline V gene lookup returns CDR1 DFQATT and CDR2 SNEGSKA (reference sequence). V lost 1 base to trimming and J lost 1 base; unmatched junction nucleotides: 2. The CDR3 contains 16 residues. CDR3 sequence reads: CSARGLAGLNTGELFY. The CDR3 coding sequence is TGCAGTGCTAGAGGACTAGCGGGACTGAACACCGGGGAGCTGTTTTAT.

This clonotype was observed many times. The J gene is TRBJ2-7, the V gene TRBV20-1; TRBD2 agrees at 7 bases. Looked up from germline, CDR1 is DFQATT and CDR2 is SNEGSKA (reference sequence). This CDR3 contains 14 residues. Unmatched junction bases numbered 9, after V lost 4 bases and J lost 3 bases. The CDR3 loop reads CSANLASGNYEQYF. DNA of the CDR3: TGCAGTGCTAACCTCGCTAGCGGTAACTACGAGCAGTACTTC.

This clonotype was counted many times. The genes are TRBV5-1 and TRBJ1-1, with D possibly being TRBD1 (5 bases). With 2 bases removed from V and 5 bases from J, the gap between germline ends came to 13 bases. This CDR3 contains 14 residues. Germline assignment: CDR1 SGHRS and CDR2 YFSETQ. CDR3 amino acids: CASSLRGAETEAFF. CDR3 coding DNA: TGCGCCAGCAGCTTACGGGGCGCAGAGACTGAAGCTTTCTTT.

This clonotype occurred once. This may stem from a read error, because a much larger clone lies one nucleotide away. The J gene is TRBJ2-1, the V gene TRBV13; 7 bases map to TRBD1. The end of the DNA fits TRBJ2-7 better, so the J call may be wrong. The CDR3 has 15 amino acids. The germline CDR1 and CDR2 sequences are PRHDT and FYEKMQ (reference sequence). The CDR3, as DNA: TGTGCCAGCAGCTTAGAGGGACAGCGAGACAATGAGCAGTACTTC. This translates into CASSLEGQRDNEQYF.